Included here is one TCR beta chain sequence, with context. This record comes from a study of blood T cell repertoires in COVID-19. Whole-study context: Italy, Spain and the United States were the sources of the convalescent and acute COVID-19 samples. Sample material is recorded as cDNA or gDNA derived from T cells, B-cell-depleted T cells, or PBMCs.

Some clones are missing from TCRdb's copy, which holds only in-frame ones; the method was immunoSEQ multiplex PCR. The sample lists tens of thousands of clones, 65% to 85% seen once, with 25% to 30% in the top ten. The V gene's germline CDR1 is MGHRA and CDR2 YSYEKL. The V segment lost 1 base and the J segment 5 bases; nucleotides outside the gene matches: 8. This CDR3 is built from 16 residues. The clonotype comes from a human donor in a cohort sampled during active COVID-19. Material: peripheral blood. V is TRBV4-1 and J is TRBJ2-1; TRBD2 matches at 7 bases. CDR3: CASSQGAQTSDNEQFF. The CDR3 DNA reads TGCGCCAGCAGCCAAGGGGCCCAAACTAGCGACAATGAGCAGTTCTTC.